One TCR beta chain is described in this entry. These data come from a study of shared clonotypes between healthy human individuals. Unsorted PBMC replicate PCRs drew on roughly 300 ng DNA, representing around 30,000 T cell genomes. The assay was immunoSEQ multiplex PCR, and TCRdb's table has in-frame clones only and misses some. Of 450,000 to 500,000 clones in the sample, roughly 80% were seen once. There are 15 residues in the CDR3. Trimming stripped 7 bases from V and 6 bases from J, with 20 bases between. The germline gives CDR1 SNHLY, CDR2 FYNNEI. Material: PBMCs. The V call is TRBV2, the J call TRBJ2-3; D unresolved. The TCR sequence derives from a woman aged 40 to 50 in good health. Some clones in this sample may be carry-over from other donors' samples. CDR3: CASKMGSPLSDTQYF. CDR3 in DNA: TGTGCCAGCAAGATGGGCAGTCCACTCAGCGATACGCAGTATTTT.